This T cell receptor (beta chain) was captured in a study of cytomegalovirus exposure and HLA in healthy donors. Study summary: One earlier analysis, a look at roughly 170 million T cells, found almost 120 million unique TCR beta sequences.

CDR1 is GTSNPN, CDR2 SVGIG, per germline (reference sequence). CDR3 length: 15 amino acids. J gave up 9 bases and V 0 bases, and 3 bases lay outside the gene matches. Concerning this clone: The antigen remains undetermined.

Study-wide findings and caveats: Later on, analysis showed that most CMV-associated TCR beta chains appeared to be HLA-restricted. Common viral pathogens were later found to be apparently linked to several of the most significant clusters. It was reported that the classifier diagnosed cytomegalovirus status with high specificity and sensitivity in both the original and validation cohorts.

It was with 60 Vbeta and 13 Jbeta primers that the PCR ran. The data were produced by immunoSEQ multiplex PCR, yet TCRdb's version contains in-frame clones alone and is incomplete. The sample lists about 200,000 clones; around four fifths were seen once. The specimen was PBMCs. The TCR was taken from a woman aged 40 to 50 in good health and CMV-seronegative. The chain combines TRBV30 with TRBJ2-1, with 15 nucleotides matching TRBD2. As DNA, the CDR3 is TGTGCCTGGAGTGTCGGACTAGCGGGAGGGTCTGAGCAGTTCTTC. Protein product: CAWSVGLAGGSEQFF.